The T cell receptor (beta chain) under discussion was sequenced for a study of T cells in Graves' hyperthyroidism and ophthalmopathy. Deletions cut 4 bases from V and 1 base from J, with 9 bases between. CDR1 is SGHKS and CDR2 is YYEKEE in the germline V gene (reference sequence). The CDR3 is made up of 14 amino acids. Amplification of TCR beta CDR3 regions was performed using RNA transcripts as template. Carried out on the TCR CDR3, a first-round RT-PCR used the HTBI primer set. TCRdb recomputed calls from the multiplex PCR reads with MiXCR, one row per CDR3 protein. The sample holds over 700,000 distinct CDR3 sequences; about 17% are singletons and the top ten take 16%. Ten or more counts support this clonotype. Its antigen is unknown. The PBMCs had their origin in approximately 10 ml of fresh peripheral blood. Overall study findings and caveats: Ophthalmopathy was predicted by the model a median of 6.5 months ahead of onset.

The sample comprised blood. J is TRBJ1-5 and V is TRBV5-5; tentatively, D is TRBD1 (5 bases). This receptor was taken from a woman in her forties or fifties with Graves' hyperthyroidism that later progressed to Graves' ophthalmopathy. CDR3 amino acids: CASSTTVSNQPQHF. The CDR3 DNA reads as TGTGCCAGCAGCACGACAGTGAGCAATCAGCCCCAGCATTTT.